This TCR beta chain comes out of a study of identical twins. The donors were all healthy and Caucasian. Germline V gene sequence: CDR1 MNHNS, CDR2 SASEGT. The CDR3 runs 13 residues. Trimming took 6 bases from V and 8 from J; bases not matched to a gene: 5. Study-level results: Partly confounded zero-insertion analyses could result from invariant MAIT and iNKT cells. Excess low generation probability was seen in twin-shared out-of-frame alpha sequences.

On this clonotype: Its antigen is undetermined.

Template switching added a universal primer site; cDNA carried unique molecular identifiers. TCRdb independently ran MiXCR on the 5' RACE reads; one entry per CDR3 protein. The repertoire holds over 550,000 distinct CDR3 sequences, under 8.5% seen once, with 1.6% in the top ten. The same data also contributed to another study, on yellow fever vaccine responses in identical twins.

The genes are TRBV6-1 and TRBJ2-2; 8 bases fit TRBD2. The sequencing input was PBMCs. The sequence was collected from a young woman in good health. This CDR3 reads CASSAAGEGELFF. For the CDR3, the DNA is TGTGCCAGCAGCGCAGCGGGAGAAGGGGAGCTGTTTTTT.